What follows are 6 T cell receptor beta chains derived from one specimen sequenced in a study of T cell clonotyping in hematopoietic cell transplantation. Time point in this sample: recipient sample about 28 days before transplant, after cytoreduction. The data were produced by immunoSEQ multiplex PCR, yet TCRdb's version contains in-frame clones alone and is incomplete. Of about 36,000 clones in the sample, about 95% were seen once. The sample consisted of peripheral blood mononuclear cells, taken before stem cell transplant. These receptor sequences come from a man aged 35-49 years with chronic myeloid leukemia. Some clones in this sample may be carry-over from other donors' samples.

The rearrangement links TRBV19 to TRBJ2-3; 8 nucleotides agree with TRBD2. J gave up 0 bases and V 3 bases, and 2 bases lay outside the gene matches. Germline CDR1 reads LNHDA; CDR2 reads SQIVND (reference sequence). The length of the CDR3 is 15 residues. Written as DNA, the CDR3 is TGTGCCAGTAGTATCGGGGGGGAGAGCACAGATACGCAGTATTTT. Residues: CASSIGGESTDTQYF.

The chain uses TRBV6-6 and TRBJ2-5; TRBD1 aligns across 8 bases. Per the germline V gene, CDR1 is MNHNY and CDR2 is SVGAGI (reference sequence). V was pared by 7 bases and J by 4 bases, with 11 bases of the junction left unmatched. The length of the CDR3 is 15 residues. The CDR3 region is CASTLVGDRRETQYF. The CDR3 DNA reads TGTGCCAGCACTTTGGTAGGGGACAGGCGAGAGACCCAGTACTTC.

The chain employs TRBV5-1 and TRBJ2-1; D is possibly TRBD2 (6 bases). The V end lost 1 base, the J end lost 1 base, and 12 bases lay between the germline ends. CDR1 and CDR2 from the germline V gene are SGHRS and YFSETQ. The CDR3 is made up of 16 amino acids. The CDR3 nucleotides read TGCGCCAGCAGCTTGTACGCGGGGATATCCTACAATGAGCAGTTCTTC. Amino acid sequence: CASSLYAGISYNEQFF.

This chain links TRBV27 with TRBJ1-2; TRBD1 matches at 7 bases. The ends lost 3 bases at V and 6 bases at J; junction bases unmatched: 1. Germline values: CDR1 MNHEY, CDR2 SMNVEV (reference sequence). The CDR3 totals 12 residues. CDR3 region: CASSFRGDGYTF. CDR3 bases: TGTGCCAGCAGTTTCAGGGGGGATGGCTACACCTTC.

Details on this clone: The sample has other DNA sequences that encode this CDR3 too. The chain recombines TRBV5-1 with TRBJ2-5; D not certain. Deletions cut 0 bases from V and 0 bases from J, with 0 bases between. Germline CDR1 reads SGHRS; CDR2 reads YFSETQ. CDR3 length: 12 residues. Here the CDR3 DNA reads TGCGCCAGCAGCTTGGACCAAGAGACCCAGTACTTC. The encoded protein is CASSLDQETQYF.

The chain employs TRBV5-5 and TRBJ1-5; 7 bases agree with TRBD1. CDR3 length: 17 residues. CDR1 and CDR2 (germline): SGHKS, YYEKEE (reference sequence). After removal of 5 bases from V and 1 base from J, the junction contained 12 bases not matched to a gene. The CDR3 sequence is CASSLSTGVGSNQPQHF. CDR3 bases: TGTGCCAGCAGTCTTAGTACAGGGGTCGGGAGCAATCAGCCCCAGCATTTT.